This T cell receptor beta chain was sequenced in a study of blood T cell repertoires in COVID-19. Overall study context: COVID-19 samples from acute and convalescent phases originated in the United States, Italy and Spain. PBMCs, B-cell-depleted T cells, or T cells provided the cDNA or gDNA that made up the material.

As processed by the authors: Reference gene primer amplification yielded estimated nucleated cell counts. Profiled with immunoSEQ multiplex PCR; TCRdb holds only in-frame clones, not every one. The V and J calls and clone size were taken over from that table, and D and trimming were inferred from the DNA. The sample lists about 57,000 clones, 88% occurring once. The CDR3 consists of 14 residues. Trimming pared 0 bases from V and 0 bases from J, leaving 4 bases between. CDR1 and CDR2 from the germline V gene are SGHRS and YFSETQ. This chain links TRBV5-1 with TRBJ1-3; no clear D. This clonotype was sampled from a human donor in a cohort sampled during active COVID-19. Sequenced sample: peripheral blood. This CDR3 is CASSLAISGNTIYF. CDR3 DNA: TGCGCCAGCAGCTTGGCCATCTCTGGAAACACCATATATTTT.